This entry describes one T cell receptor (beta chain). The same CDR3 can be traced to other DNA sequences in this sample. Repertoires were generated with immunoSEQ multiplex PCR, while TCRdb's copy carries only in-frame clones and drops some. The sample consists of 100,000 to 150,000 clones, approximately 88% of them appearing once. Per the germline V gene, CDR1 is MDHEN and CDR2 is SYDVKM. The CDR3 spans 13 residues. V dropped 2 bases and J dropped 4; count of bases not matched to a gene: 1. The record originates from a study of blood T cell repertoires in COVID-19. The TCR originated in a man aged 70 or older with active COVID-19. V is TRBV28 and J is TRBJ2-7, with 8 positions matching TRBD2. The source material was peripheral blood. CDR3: CASSLAGGYEQYF. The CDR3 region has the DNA TGTGCCAGCAGTTTAGCGGGAGGTTACGAGCAGTACTTC.